The TCR beta chain under discussion was sequenced for a study of CD4 T cells in relation to SARS-CoV-2 and coronaviruses. Trimming removed 3 bases from V and 7 bases from J, with 19 bases in between. CDR1 MNHEY and CDR2 SMNVEV come from the germline V gene (reference sequence). This CDR3 spans 16 amino acids. Unexposed donor CD4+ T cells date from about 2010-2018, before the COVID-19 pandemic. Profiled with immunoSEQ multiplex PCR; TCRdb holds only in-frame clones, not every one. This repertoire shows approximately 64,000 clones, 94% found once; its top ten account for roughly 0.14%. Sample: naive CD4+ T cells from PBMCs. Subset denoted: naive CD4+ T cells isolated by negative enrichment. This chain joins TRBV27 and TRBJ2-1; D is perhaps TRBD2 (6 bases). The TCR originated in a human donor in good health. In DNA form, the CDR3 reads TGTGCCAGCAGTTTTTATCCCGGGAGCCCAGAGAATGAGCAGTTCTTC. Protein sequence: CASSFYPGSPENEQFF.